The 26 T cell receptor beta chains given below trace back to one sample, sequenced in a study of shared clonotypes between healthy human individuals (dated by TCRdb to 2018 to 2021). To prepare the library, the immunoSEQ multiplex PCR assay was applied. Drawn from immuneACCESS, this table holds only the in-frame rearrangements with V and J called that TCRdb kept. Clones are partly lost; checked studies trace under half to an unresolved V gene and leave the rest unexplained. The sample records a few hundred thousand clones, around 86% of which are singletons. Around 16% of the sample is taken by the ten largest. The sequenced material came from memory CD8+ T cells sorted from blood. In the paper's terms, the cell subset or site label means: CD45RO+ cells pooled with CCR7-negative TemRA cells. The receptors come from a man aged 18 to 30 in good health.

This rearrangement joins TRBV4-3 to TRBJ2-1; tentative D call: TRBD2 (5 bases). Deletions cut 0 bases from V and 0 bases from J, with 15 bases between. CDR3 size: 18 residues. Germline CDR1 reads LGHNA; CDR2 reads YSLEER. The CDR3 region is CASSQDDGGFSSYNEQFF. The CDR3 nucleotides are TGCGCCAGCAGCCAAGATGATGGCGGGTTCAGCTCCTACAATGAGCAGTTCTTC.

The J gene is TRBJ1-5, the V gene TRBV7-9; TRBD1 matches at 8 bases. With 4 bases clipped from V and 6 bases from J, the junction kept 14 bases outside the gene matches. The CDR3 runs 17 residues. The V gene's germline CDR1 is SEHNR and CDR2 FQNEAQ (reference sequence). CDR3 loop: CASSYWTGWGQSQPQHF. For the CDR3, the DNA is TGTGCCAGCAGCTACTGGACAGGGTGGGGGCAATCTCAGCCCCAGCATTTT. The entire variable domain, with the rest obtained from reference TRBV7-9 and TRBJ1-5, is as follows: DTGVSQNPRHKITKRGQNVTFRCDPISEHNRLYWYRQTLGQGPEFLTYFQNEAQLEKSRLLSDRFSAERPKGSFSTLEIQRTEQGDSAMYLCASSYWTGWGQSQPQHFGDGTRLSIL.

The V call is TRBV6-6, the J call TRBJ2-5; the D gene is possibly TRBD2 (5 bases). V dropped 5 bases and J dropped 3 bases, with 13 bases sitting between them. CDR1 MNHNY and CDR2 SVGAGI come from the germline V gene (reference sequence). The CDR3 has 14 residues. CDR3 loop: CASSGGVSKETQYF. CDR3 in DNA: TGTGCCAGCAGTGGAGGAGTATCCAAAGAGACCCAGTACTTC.

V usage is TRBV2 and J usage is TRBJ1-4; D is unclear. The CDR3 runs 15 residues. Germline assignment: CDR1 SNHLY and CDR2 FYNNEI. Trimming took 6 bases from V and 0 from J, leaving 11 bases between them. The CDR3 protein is CASSEERATNEKLFF. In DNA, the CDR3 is TGTGCCAGCAGCGAGGAGCGTGCAACTAATGAAAAACTGTTTTTT.

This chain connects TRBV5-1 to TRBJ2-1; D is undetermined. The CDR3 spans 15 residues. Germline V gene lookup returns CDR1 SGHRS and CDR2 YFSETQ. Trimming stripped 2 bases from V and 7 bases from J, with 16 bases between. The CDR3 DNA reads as TGCGCCAGCAGCTTTTGGCCCCCCGAAGATAATGAGCAGTTCTTC. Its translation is CASSFWPPEDNEQFF.

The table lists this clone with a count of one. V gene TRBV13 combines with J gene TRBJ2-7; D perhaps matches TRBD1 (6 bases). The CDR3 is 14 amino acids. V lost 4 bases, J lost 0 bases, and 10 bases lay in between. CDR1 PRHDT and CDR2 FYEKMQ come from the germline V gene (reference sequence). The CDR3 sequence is CASSSRQVSYEQYF. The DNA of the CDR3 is TGTGCCAGCAGCTCCCGACAGGTCTCCTACGAGCAGTACTTC.

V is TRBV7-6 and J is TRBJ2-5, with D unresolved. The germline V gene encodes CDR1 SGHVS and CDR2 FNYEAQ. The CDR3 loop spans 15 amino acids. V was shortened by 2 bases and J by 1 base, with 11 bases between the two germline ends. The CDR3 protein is CASSLYVQIQETQYF. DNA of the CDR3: TGTGCCAGCAGCTTATACGTCCAAATCCAAGAGACCCAGTACTTC.

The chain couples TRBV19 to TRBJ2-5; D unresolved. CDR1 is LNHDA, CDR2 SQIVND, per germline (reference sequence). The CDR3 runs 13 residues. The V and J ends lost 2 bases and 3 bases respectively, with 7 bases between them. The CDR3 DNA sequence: TGTGCCAGTAGTATAATCAGAGAAGAGACCCAGTACTTC. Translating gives CASSIIREETQYF.

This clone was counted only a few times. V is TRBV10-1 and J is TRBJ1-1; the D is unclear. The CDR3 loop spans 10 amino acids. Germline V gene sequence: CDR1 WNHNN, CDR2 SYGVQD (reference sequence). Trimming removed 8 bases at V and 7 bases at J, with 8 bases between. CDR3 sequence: CASPPDEAFF. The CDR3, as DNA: TGCGCCAGCCCCCCAGATGAAGCTTTCTTT.

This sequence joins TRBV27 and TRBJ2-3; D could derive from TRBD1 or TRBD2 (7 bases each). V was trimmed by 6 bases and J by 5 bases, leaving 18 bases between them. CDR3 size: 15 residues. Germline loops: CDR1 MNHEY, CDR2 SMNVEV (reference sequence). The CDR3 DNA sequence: TGTGCCAGCAGCGAAAGCAGGGGGGGACTAGATACGCAGTATTTT. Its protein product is CASSESRGGLDTQYF.

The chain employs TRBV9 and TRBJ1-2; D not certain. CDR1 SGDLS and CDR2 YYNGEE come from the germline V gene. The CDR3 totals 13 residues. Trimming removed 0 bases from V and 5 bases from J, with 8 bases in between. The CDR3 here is CASSVGSTYGYTF. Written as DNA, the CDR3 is TGTGCCAGCAGCGTAGGGAGCACTTATGGCTACACCTTC.

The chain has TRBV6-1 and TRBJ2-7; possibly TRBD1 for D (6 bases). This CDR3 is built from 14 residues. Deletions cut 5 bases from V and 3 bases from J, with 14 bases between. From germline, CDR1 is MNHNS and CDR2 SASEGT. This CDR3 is CASSMTGGHYEQYF. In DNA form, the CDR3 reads TGTGCCAGCAGTATGACAGGAGGACACTACGAGCAGTACTTC.

The CDR3 DNA reads as TGTGCCAGCAGCCCCTGGACGGGGAGAGGGGAGACCCAGTACTTC. Encoded protein: CASSPWTGRGETQYF. The gene calls are TRBV14 and TRBJ2-5, with D tentatively TRBD2 (5 bases). In germline, CDR1 is SGHDN, CDR2 FVKESK. The CDR3 covers 15 residues. V was cut by 4 bases and J by 5 bases, with 17 bases left in between.

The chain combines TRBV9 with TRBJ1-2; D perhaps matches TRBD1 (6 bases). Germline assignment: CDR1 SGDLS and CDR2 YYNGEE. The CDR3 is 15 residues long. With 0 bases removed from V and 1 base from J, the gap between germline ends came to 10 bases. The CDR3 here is CASSVAGGLNYGYTF. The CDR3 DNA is TGTGCCAGCAGCGTAGCCGGGGGCCTTAACTATGGCTACACCTTC.

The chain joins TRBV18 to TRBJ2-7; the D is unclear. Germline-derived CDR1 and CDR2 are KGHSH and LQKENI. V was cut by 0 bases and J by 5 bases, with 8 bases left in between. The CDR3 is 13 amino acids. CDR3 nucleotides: TGTGCCAGCTCACCACCAGGGCCGGACGAGCAGTACTTC. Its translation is CASSPPGPDEQYF.

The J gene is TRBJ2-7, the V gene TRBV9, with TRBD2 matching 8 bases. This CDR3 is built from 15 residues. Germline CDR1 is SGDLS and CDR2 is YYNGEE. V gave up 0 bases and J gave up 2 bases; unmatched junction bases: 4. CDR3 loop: CASSVEGLETYEQYF. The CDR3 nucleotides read TGTGCCAGCAGCGTAGAGGGACTAGAGACCTACGAGCAGTACTTC.

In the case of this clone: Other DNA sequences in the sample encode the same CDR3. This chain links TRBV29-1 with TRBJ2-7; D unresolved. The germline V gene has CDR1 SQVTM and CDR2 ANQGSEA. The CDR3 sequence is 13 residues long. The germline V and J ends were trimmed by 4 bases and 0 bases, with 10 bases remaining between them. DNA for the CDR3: TGCAGCGTTGGCGCAGGAAGCTCCTACGAGCAGTACTTC. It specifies CSVGAGSSYEQYF.

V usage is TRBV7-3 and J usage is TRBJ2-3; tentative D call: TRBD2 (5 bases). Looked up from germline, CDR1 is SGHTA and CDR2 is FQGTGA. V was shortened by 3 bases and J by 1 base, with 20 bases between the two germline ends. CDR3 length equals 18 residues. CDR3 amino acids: CASSFSVEGLSRTDTQYF. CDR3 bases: TGTGCCAGCAGCTTCTCGGTCGAGGGCCTCAGCCGCACAGATACGCAGTATTTT.

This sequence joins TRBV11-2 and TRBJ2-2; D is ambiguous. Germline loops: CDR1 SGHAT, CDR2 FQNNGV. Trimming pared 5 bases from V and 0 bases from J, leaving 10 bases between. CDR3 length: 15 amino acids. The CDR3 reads CASSPGYSNTGELFF. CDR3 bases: TGTGCCAGCAGCCCTGGGTATTCGAACACCGGGGAGCTGTTTTTT.

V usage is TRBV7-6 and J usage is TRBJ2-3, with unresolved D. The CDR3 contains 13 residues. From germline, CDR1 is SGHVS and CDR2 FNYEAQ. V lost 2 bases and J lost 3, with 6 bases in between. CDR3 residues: CASSLKPTDTQYF. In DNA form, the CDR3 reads TGTGCCAGCAGCTTAAAACCAACAGATACGCAGTATTTT.

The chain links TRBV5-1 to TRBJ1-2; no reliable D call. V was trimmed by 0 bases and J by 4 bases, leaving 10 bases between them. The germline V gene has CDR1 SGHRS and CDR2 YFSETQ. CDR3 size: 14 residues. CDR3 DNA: TGCGCCAGCAGCTTGGCTGGCGGAGTCTATGGCTACACCTTC. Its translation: CASSLAGGVYGYTF.

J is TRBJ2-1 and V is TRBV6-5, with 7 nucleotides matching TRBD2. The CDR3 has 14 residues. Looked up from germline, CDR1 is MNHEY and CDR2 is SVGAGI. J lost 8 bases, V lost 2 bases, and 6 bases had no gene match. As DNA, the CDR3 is TGTGCCAGCAGTTACGGGGCGGGAGACCATGAGCAGTTCTTC. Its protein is CASSYGAGDHEQFF.

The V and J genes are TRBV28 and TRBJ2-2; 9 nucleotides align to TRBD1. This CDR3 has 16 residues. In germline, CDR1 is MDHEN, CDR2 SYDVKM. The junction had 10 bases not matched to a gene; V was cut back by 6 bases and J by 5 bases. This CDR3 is CASRTPGQGATGELFF. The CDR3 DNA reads TGTGCCAGCAGGACGCCGGGACAGGGCGCGACCGGGGAGCTGTTTTTT.

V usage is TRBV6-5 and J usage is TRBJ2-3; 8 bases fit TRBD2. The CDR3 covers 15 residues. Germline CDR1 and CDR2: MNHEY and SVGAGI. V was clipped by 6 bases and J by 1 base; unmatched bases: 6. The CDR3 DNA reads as TGTGCCAGCAGACCCGGACTAGCAGGCACAGATACGCAGTATTTT. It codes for CASRPGLAGTDTQYF.

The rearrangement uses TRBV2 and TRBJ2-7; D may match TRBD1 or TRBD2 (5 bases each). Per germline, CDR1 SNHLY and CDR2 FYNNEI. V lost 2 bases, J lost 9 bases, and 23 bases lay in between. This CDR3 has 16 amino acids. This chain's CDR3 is CASSESGGDHGNVQYF. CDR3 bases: TGTGCCAGCAGTGAATCCGGTGGGGACCATGGCAACGTGCAGTACTTC.

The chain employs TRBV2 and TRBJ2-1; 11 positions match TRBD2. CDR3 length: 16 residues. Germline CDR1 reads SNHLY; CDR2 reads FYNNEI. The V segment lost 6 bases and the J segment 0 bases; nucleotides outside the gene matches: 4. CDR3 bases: TGTGCCAGCAGCCTAGGACTAGCGGGCTCCTACAATGAGCAGTTCTTC. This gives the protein CASSLGLAGSYNEQFF.